The clone carrying this TCR beta chain is a singleton in its sample. The germline V and J ends were trimmed by 2 bases and 1 base, with 12 bases remaining between them. This CDR3 has 15 amino acids. Germline V lookup: CDR1 SGHRS, CDR2 YFSETQ. This specimen belongs to a study of blood T cell repertoires in COVID-19. The data were produced by immunoSEQ multiplex PCR, yet TCRdb's version contains in-frame clones alone and is incomplete. Here the sample spans fewer than 250,000 clones, about 90% being singletons. The chain combines TRBV5-1 with TRBJ2-5; tentatively, D is TRBD2 (6 bases). The sample consisted of peripheral blood. This TCR was recovered from a man younger than 40 with acute or convalescent COVID-19. Here the CDR3 reads CASSFRGASQETQYF. CDR3 DNA: TGCGCCAGCAGCTTCCGCGGGGCGAGCCAAGAGACCCAGTACTTC.